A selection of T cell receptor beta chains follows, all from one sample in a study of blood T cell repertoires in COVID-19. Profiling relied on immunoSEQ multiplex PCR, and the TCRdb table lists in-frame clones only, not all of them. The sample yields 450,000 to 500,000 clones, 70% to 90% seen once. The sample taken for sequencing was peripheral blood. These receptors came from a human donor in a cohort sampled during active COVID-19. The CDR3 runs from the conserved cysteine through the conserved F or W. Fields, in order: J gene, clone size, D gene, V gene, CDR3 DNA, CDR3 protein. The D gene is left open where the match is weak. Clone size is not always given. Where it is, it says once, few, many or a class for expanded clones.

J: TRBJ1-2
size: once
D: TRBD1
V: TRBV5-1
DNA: TGCGCCAGCAGCCTGGACAGGGGTGGCTACACCTTC
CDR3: CASSLDRGGYTF

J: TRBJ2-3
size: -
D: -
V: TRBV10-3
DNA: TGTGCCATCAGTGAGTCCGGGACTGGAGATACGCAGTATTTT
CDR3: CAISESGTGDTQYF

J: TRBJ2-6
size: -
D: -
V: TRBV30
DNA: TGTGCCTTAACAGGGACTGGGGCCAACGTCCTGACTTTC
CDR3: CALTGTGANVLTF

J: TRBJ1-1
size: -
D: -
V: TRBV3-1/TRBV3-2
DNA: TGTGCCAGCAGCCCACGGTGGGGAGGGGCGGTCGCTGAAGCTTTCTTT
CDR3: CASSPRWGGAVAEAFF

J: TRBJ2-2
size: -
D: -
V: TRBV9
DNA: TGTGCCAGCAGCGAACAGCAGAACACCGGGGAGCTGTTTTTT
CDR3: CASSEQQNTGELFF

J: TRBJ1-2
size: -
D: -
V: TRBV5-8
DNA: TGTGCCAGCAGCTTGGGGCAGGGGATGGGCTATGGCTACACCTTC
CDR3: CASSLGQGMGYGYTF

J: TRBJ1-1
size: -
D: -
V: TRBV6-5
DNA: TGTGCCAGCAGTTACTCACCGGGATCTGAAGCTTTCTTT
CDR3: CASSYSPGSEAFF

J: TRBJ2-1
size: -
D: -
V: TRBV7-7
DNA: TGTGCTAGCAGCTTAGCGAGGAGCAATGAGCAGTTCTTC
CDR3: CASSLARSNEQFF

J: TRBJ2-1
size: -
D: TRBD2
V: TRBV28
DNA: TGTGCCAGCAGTATCTACCCGGGACTAGCTTCCCACAATGAGCAGTTCTTC
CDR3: CASSIYPGLASHNEQFF

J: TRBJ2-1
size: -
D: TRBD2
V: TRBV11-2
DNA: TGTGCCAGCAGCTGGACTAGCGGCTCCTACAATGAGCAGTTCTTC
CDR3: CASSWTSGSYNEQFF

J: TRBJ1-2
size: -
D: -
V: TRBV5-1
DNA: TGCGCCAGCAGCCTAGAGCGAGGGAATGGCTACACCTTC
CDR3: CASSLERGNGYTF

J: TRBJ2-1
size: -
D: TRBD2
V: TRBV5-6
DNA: TGTGCCAGCAGCCGCCGACTAGCGGGCTCCTACAATGAGCAGTTCTTC
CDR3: CASSRRLAGSYNEQFF

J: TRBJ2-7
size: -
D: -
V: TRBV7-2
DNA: TGTGCCAGCAGCTTAGACAGGGCGGGCGAGCAGTACTTC
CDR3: CASSLDRAGEQYF

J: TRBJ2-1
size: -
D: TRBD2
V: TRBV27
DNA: TGTGCCAGCCTCAGGGAGGGCCGGAATGAGCAGTTCTTC
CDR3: CASLREGRNEQFF

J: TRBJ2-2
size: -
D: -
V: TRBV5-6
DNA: TGTGCCAGCAGCCCTCGAACTGGGGCGGGGGAGCTGTTTTTT
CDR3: CASSPRTGAGELFF

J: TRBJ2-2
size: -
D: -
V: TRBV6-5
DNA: TGTGCCAGCAGTATCACAGGGTTGGACACCGGGGAGCTGTTTTTT
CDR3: CASSITGLDTGELFF

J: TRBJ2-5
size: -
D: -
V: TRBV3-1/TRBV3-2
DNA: TGTGCCAGCAGCCAAGCAGGGCAAGAGACCCAGTACTTC
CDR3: CASSQAGQETQYF